Listed below are T cell receptor beta chains from one sample, sequenced in a study of OX40 agonist ivuxolimab in advanced cancers. Data came from immunoSEQ multiplex PCR; TCRdb stores just in-frame clones and leaves some out. The table includes around 97,000 clones, roughly 80% detected once. Source: CD4+ or CD8+ T cells sorted from blood, taken in a trial of the OX40 agonist ivuxolimab. Source of these receptors: an adult with an advanced solid tumor such as melanoma, head and neck, liver or kidney cancer. Each CDR3 is given with its conserved first and last residue. Fields, in order: V gene, D gene, J gene, clone size, CDR3 DNA, CDR3 protein. A D gene is named only where the DNA matches it firmly. The size entry is marked missing in some rows and otherwise reads once, few, many or a size class.

TRBV9	TRBD2	TRBJ2-1	-	TGTGCCAGCAGCGGGTATGGGACTAGGGGGAATGAGCAGTTCTTC	CASSGYGTRGNEQFF
TRBV29-1	TRBD1	TRBJ2-3	once	TGCAGCGTTCGCCCAGAGGGGACAGGGGCAGATACGCAGTATTTT	CSVRPEGTGADTQYF
TRBV5-1	TRBD2	TRBJ2-5	-	TGCGCCAGCAGCTTGGTGGTTTCAGCGGGAGGAGGCGTGCAGACCCAGTACTTC	CASSLVVSAGGGVQTQYF
TRBV2	-	TRBJ2-1	-	TGTGCCAGCAGTGATCTGGTCGGGGCCGGGAATGAGCAGTTCTTC	CASSDLVGAGNEQFF
TRBV18	-	TRBJ2-7	-	TGTGCCAGCTCACCGACAGGCTACGAGCAGTACTTC	CASSPTGYEQYF
TRBV11-3	-	TRBJ2-1	-	TGTGCCAGCAGCTTAGGCCTGTTGGATGAGCAGTTCTTC	CASSLGLLDEQFF
TRBV7-6	-	TRBJ2-3	-	TGTGCCAGCAGCTTAGTCCAGGGAGCAGATACGCAGTATTTT	CASSLVQGADTQYF
TRBV2	-	TRBJ1-4	-	TGTGCCAGCAAGCAGGGCGCTGCAACTAATGAAAAACTGTTTTTT	CASKQGAATNEKLFF
TRBV10-1	TRBD1	TRBJ1-1	few	TGCGCCAGCAGCCGGGGGACAGAGTGGGCCTTT	CASSRGTEWAF
TRBV18	-	TRBJ2-7	-	TGTGCCAGCTCACCATCAGGGACCGAGCAGTACTTC	CASSPSGTEQYF
TRBV19	-	TRBJ2-3	-	TGTGCCAGTAGTCTCGGCACAGGGTTGACAGATACGCAGTATTTT	CASSLGTGLTDTQYF
TRBV5-6	-	TRBJ2-7	-	TGTGCCAGCAGCTTGCGCAGGGTCGAACAATACGAGCAGTACTTC	CASSLRRVEQYEQYF
TRBV29-1	-	TRBJ2-6	-	TGCAGCGTTGTGGGCAGCGACCTCTCTGGGGCCAACGTCCTGACTTTC	CSVVGSDLSGANVLTF
TRBV7-9	-	TRBJ2-3	-	TGTGCCAGCAGTCCTAGCGTTTCTAGCACAGATACGCAGTATTTT	CASSPSVSSTDTQYF
TRBV15	TRBD1	TRBJ1-4	-	TGTGCCACCAGCAGACGGACAGGAGTTAATGAAAAACTGTTTTTT	CATSRRTGVNEKLFF
TRBV6-1	-	TRBJ2-3	-	TGTGCCAGCAGCGAGCCCCCCTTCACAGATACGCAGTATTTT	CASSEPPFTDTQYF
TRBV6-5	-	TRBJ1-4	-	TGTGCCAGCAGTTACGGGTCACGGGGGGTGAATGAAAAACTGTTTTTT	CASSYGSRGVNEKLFF
TRBV18	-	TRBJ1-3	-	TGTGCCAGCTCACTTTCTCTGGACGGATTTGGAAACACCATATATTTT	CASSLSLDGFGNTIYF
TRBV4-1	-	TRBJ1-1	-	TGCGCCAGCAGCCGTCGGACAGAAGGTGACACTGAAGCTTTCTTT	CASSRRTEGDTEAFF
TRBV7-9	-	TRBJ2-7	-	TGTGCCAGCAGCTTAGAAAAGGACGAGCAGTACTTC	CASSLEKDEQYF
TRBV27	TRBD2	TRBJ2-7	-	TGTGCCAGCAGTCCCGGCGGGAGCTCCTACGAGCAGTACTTC	CASSPGGSSYEQYF
TRBV12-5	TRBD1	TRBJ2-2	-	TGTGCTAGCCAGGGGGAGAACACCGGGGAGCTGTTTTTT	CASQGENTGELFF
TRBV7-9	-	TRBJ1-1	-	TGTGCCAGCAAAAATGAACTTGGGGGACACACTGAAGCTTTCTTT	CASKNELGGHTEAFF
TRBV18	-	TRBJ1-6	-	TGTGCCAGCTCACCCTCAGGCGCCAAACCCCTCCACTTT	CASSPSGAKPLHF
TRBV5-6	-	TRBJ1-3	-	TGTGCCAGCAGCCTGCCGGGGGGAGGAAACACCATATATTTT	CASSLPGGGNTIYF
TRBV7-2	-	TRBJ2-3	-	TGTGCCAGCAGCTTACTTGGGGGGACATCAGATACGCAGTATTTT	CASSLLGGTSDTQYF